The entry below describes one T cell receptor (beta chain). The data belong to a study of blood T cell repertoires in COVID-19. About the study: From the United States, Italy and Spain came samples of acute and convalescent COVID-19. From T cells, B-cell-depleted T cells, or PBMCs came the material, which was cDNA or gDNA.

As originally analysed: Estimation of nucleated cell counts was performed using reference gene primer amplification. Using immunoSEQ multiplex PCR, the repertoire was profiled, and TCRdb retains in-frame clones only, with some absent. V, J and clone size were drawn from that table, and D and trimming were deduced from the DNA. The sample lists 280,000 or so clones; roughly 90% were seen once. The germline CDR1 and CDR2 sequences are MNHEY and SMNVEV (reference sequence). CDR3 length: 14 residues. V lost 1 base to trimming and J lost 4 bases, with 10 bases between them. Sequencing was performed on peripheral blood. The sequence was collected from a man aged 18-30 years with active or convalescent COVID-19. The chain is built from TRBV27 and TRBJ1-1, with D unclear. CDR3: CASSLFPSPTEAFF. The CDR3 DNA reads TGTGCCAGCAGTTTATTCCCAAGCCCCACTGAAGCTTTCTTT.